Shown below are 24 T cell receptor beta chains from a single sample sequenced in a study of cytomegalovirus exposure and HLA in healthy donors (dated by TCRdb to 2015 to 2018). The method was the immunoSEQ multiplex PCR assay. TCRdb provides this immuneACCESS table in a form limited to in-frame rearrangements. Some clones are lacking; in checked studies, under half of them reflect an unresolved V gene, and why the rest are absent is not known. This sample is represented by 90,000 to 130,000 clones; 90% to 97% of them were singletons. Roughly 0.66% of the sample lies in the top ten. Sequencing input: PBMCs. The receptors come from a woman under 30 in good health and CMV-seronegative.

The chain uses TRBV2 and TRBJ2-5; D perhaps matches TRBD2 (5 bases). The length of the CDR3 is 14 residues. Germline V gene lookup returns CDR1 SNHLY and CDR2 FYNNEI. Trimming cost V 6 bases and J 5 bases, with 16 bases left between them. The CDR3 DNA follows: TGTGCCAGCAGCCCTCTACTAGTAGGGGAGACCCAGTACTTC. Encoded protein: CASSPLLVGETQYF.

The rearrangement joins TRBV19 to TRBJ1-6; 9 bases line up with TRBD1. Unmatched junction bases numbered 9, after V lost 7 bases and J lost 8 bases. Germline loops: CDR1 LNHDA, CDR2 SQIVND (reference sequence). CDR3 length: 15 amino acids. CDR3 sequence reads: CASTMGQGMYSPLHF. CDR3 coding DNA: TGTGCCAGTACGATGGGACAGGGAATGTATTCACCCCTCCACTTT.

V usage is TRBV29-1 and J usage is TRBJ1-4; the match to TRBD1 covers 9 bases. Germline trimming cut 5 bases from V and 7 bases from J; bases unmatched to any gene: 5. This CDR3 is 13 amino acids long. Per germline, CDR1 SQVTM and CDR2 ANQGSEA. The CDR3 coding sequence is TGCAGCGTTCCGACAGGGGGTGGTGAAAAACTGTTTTTT. It encodes CSVPTGGGEKLFF.

The chain recombines TRBV11-2 with TRBJ2-3; 9 nucleotides align to TRBD1. Trimming took 5 bases from V and 5 from J; bases not matched to a gene: 8. The V gene's germline CDR1 is SGHAT and CDR2 FQNNGV. This CDR3 region has 15 residues. The CDR3 sequence is CASSLYRGRVDTQYF. As DNA, the CDR3 is TGTGCCAGCAGCCTATACAGGGGGCGGGTAGATACGCAGTATTTT.

The rearrangement links TRBV27 to TRBJ2-2, with 8 bases that match TRBD1. Germline V lookup: CDR1 MNHEY, CDR2 SMNVEV (reference sequence). The CDR3 has 17 residues. J was trimmed by 5 bases and V by 5 bases; bases with no gene match: 13. The CDR3 region has the DNA TGTGCCAGCAGTCCATTAACTTGGGACAGGAAAACCGGGGAGCTGTTTTTT. Translated, it gives CASSPLTWDRKTGELFF.

The rearrangement uses TRBV11-3 and TRBJ2-1; possible D gene TRBD2, 5 bases. Trimming removed 2 bases from V and 4 bases from J, with 6 bases in between. The CDR3 extends over 13 amino acids. Germline loops: CDR1 SGHNT, CDR2 YENEEA. The DNA for the CDR3 is TGTGCCAGCAGCTTATCGGGGTACAATGAGCAGTTCTTC. It codes for CASSLSGYNEQFF. The full variable domain, completed using reference TRBV11-3 and TRBJ2-1, is EAGVVQSPRYKIIEKKQPVAFWCNPISGHNTLYWYLQNLGQGPELLIRYENEEAVDDSQLPKDRFSAERLKGVDSTLKIQPAELGDSAVYLCASSLSGYNEQFFGPGTRLTVL.

The chain couples TRBV5-1 to TRBJ1-2; TRBD1 matches at 8 bases. This CDR3 has 15 amino acids. Per the germline V gene, CDR1 is SGHRS and CDR2 is YFSETQ. V shed 4 bases, J shed 8 bases, and the junction held 13 bases outside the gene matches. CDR3 region: CASSRETGDLKGYTF. In DNA form, the CDR3 reads TGCGCCAGCAGCCGAGAGACAGGGGATCTCAAGGGCTACACCTTC.

The sample holds one count of this clone. This chain links TRBV7-9 with TRBJ2-7; 9 bases line up with TRBD1. Germline V gene sequence: CDR1 SEHNR, CDR2 FQNEAQ (reference sequence). The CDR3 sequence is 16 residues long. With V trimmed by 5 bases and J by 5 bases, 13 bases remained unmatched. CDR3 nucleotides: TGTGCCAGCAGCGTTTCCTACGGGACAGGGACCCACGAGCAGTACTTC. Amino acids: CASSVSYGTGTHEQYF.

The count of this clone is one. The chain is built from TRBV25-1 and TRBJ2-1; TRBD1 matches 8 bases. Germline assignment: CDR1 MGHDK and CDR2 SYGVNS. The CDR3 sequence is 15 residues long. Trimming took 7 bases from V and 0 from J; bases not matched to a gene: 5. Written as DNA, the CDR3 is TGTGCCAGCACCGAACAGGGGGGCTCCTACAATGAGCAGTTCTTC. It translates to CASTEQGGSYNEQFF. The complete variable domain, with remaining parts taken from reference TRBV25-1 and TRBJ2-1, reads EADIYQTPRYLVIGTGKKITLECSQTMGHDKMYWYQQDPGMELHLIHYSYGVNSTEKGDLSSESTVSRIRTEHFPLTLESARPSHTSQYLCASTEQGGSYNEQFFGPGTRLTVL.

This clone has only one observation. The V call is TRBV10-1, the J call TRBJ2-1, with TRBD2 identical over 13 bases. The junction had 13 bases not matched to a gene; V was cut back by 8 bases and J by 0 bases. This CDR3 contains 19 residues. CDR1 and CDR2 from the germline V gene are WNHNN and SYGVQD (reference sequence). In nucleotides, the CDR3 is TGCGCCAGCTCCTCCCCGACTAGCGGGGGGCATAGCTCCTACAATGAGCAGTTCTTC. This encodes CASSSPTSGGHSSYNEQFF.

This clone was recorded once. The gene calls are TRBV6-5 and TRBJ2-7; 8 bases agree with TRBD1. The CDR3 runs to 15 residues. Unmatched junction bases numbered 7, after V lost 6 bases and J lost 0 bases. Germline-derived CDR1 and CDR2 are MNHEY and SVGAGI. CDR3: CASSKGTGPSYEQYF. CDR3 DNA: TGTGCCAGCAGCAAAGGGACAGGACCCTCCTACGAGCAGTACTTC.

The V and J genes are TRBV29-1 and TRBJ2-1; TRBD2 matches 7 bases. V gave up 7 bases and J gave up 9 bases; unmatched junction bases: 9. The CDR3 spans 12 residues. The germline V gene has CDR1 SQVTM and CDR2 ANQGSEA. The CDR3 reads CSAHRGRGEQFF. As DNA, the CDR3 is TGCAGCGCTCACAGAGGGAGGGGTGAGCAGTTCTTC.

CDR3 in DNA: TGTGCCAGCAGCTTAACCCGGTGGGGAACAGGGGCGCCTAGGTCTGAGCAGTTCTTC. It specifies CASSLTRWGTGAPRSEQFF. The chain couples TRBV7-9 to TRBJ2-1; 7 bases agree with TRBD1. The CDR3 has 19 residues. Germline lookup yields CDR1 SEHNR and CDR2 FQNEAQ (reference sequence). J was trimmed by 9 bases and V by 2 bases; bases with no gene match: 22.

The chain employs TRBV7-6 and TRBJ2-5; possible D gene TRBD1, 5 bases. Between the trimmed V and J ends, which lost 5 bases and 1 base, there was a span of 8 bases. This CDR3 is 13 amino acids long. Germline V gene sequence: CDR1 SGHVS, CDR2 FNYEAQ. The DNA of the CDR3 is TGTGCCAGCAGCATGGACATCCAAGAGACCCAGTACTTC. Its protein is CASSMDIQETQYF.

The CDR3 reads CASSFGGNTEAFF. DNA for the CDR3: TGTGCCAGCAGCTTCGGAGGGAACACTGAAGCTTTCTTT. The genes are TRBV5-4 and TRBJ1-1; D gene unclear. The CDR3 loop spans 13 amino acids. V was trimmed by 2 bases and J by 1 base, leaving 6 bases between them. Per the germline V gene, CDR1 is SGHNT and CDR2 is YYREEE (reference sequence).

This rearrangement joins TRBV19 to TRBJ2-3; D is unclear. Between the trimmed V and J ends, which lost 1 base and 4 bases, there was a span of 9 bases. The length of the CDR3 is 14 residues. The germline V gene encodes CDR1 LNHDA and CDR2 SQIVND (reference sequence). CDR3 sequence (DNA): TGTGCCAGTAGTATAGTTAAAGCCTCAGATACGCAGTATTTT. Translation: CASSIVKASDTQYF.

V is TRBV2 and J is TRBJ2-5, with a weak D call TRBD2 (6 bases). Between the trimmed V and J ends, which lost 8 bases and 1 base, there was a span of 23 bases. Germline CDR1 and CDR2: SNHLY and FYNNEI. The CDR3 has 17 residues. The CDR3 region has the DNA TGTGCCAGCCGACTGGGGGGACCCGGGAGCCTCCAAGAGACCCAGTACTTC. It codes for CASRLGGPGSLQETQYF.

The chain couples TRBV5-6 to TRBJ1-1; 8 bases are a match to TRBD1. J gave up 5 bases and V 3 bases, and 9 bases lay outside the gene matches. The CDR3 has 15 amino acids. Germline CDR1 SGHDT, CDR2 YYEEEE. The CDR3 DNA sequence: TGTGCCAGCAGCTGGCGGCGGACAGGGAGTACTGAAGCTTTCTTT. It translates to CASSWRRTGSTEAFF.

V gene TRBV6-6 combines with J gene TRBJ1-1, with D possibly being TRBD1 (5 bases). This CDR3 is 15 amino acids long. The ends were cut back, 3 bases at V and 2 bases at J, with 13 bases in the middle. Germline lookup yields CDR1 MNHNY and CDR2 SVGAGI (reference sequence). The CDR3, as DNA: TGTGCCAGCAGTTATGGGAGGGACGGAAACACTGAAGCTTTCTTT. The encoded protein is CASSYGRDGNTEAFF.

The rearrangement joins TRBV6-5 to TRBJ1-4; D possibly corresponds to TRBD1 (5 bases). Germline values: CDR1 MNHEY, CDR2 SVGAGI. The CDR3 consists of 16 residues. V lost 0 bases and J lost 5, with 13 bases in between. The CDR3 DNA reads as TGTGCCAGCAGTTACTCGACAGTTGACCGGAATGAAAAACTGTTTTTT. Translation gives CASSYSTVDRNEKLFF.

The chain couples TRBV11-1 to TRBJ2-1, with 10 positions matching TRBD1. CDR1 SGHAT and CDR2 FQDESV come from the germline V gene (reference sequence). This CDR3 region has 17 residues. V lost 6 bases and J lost 2; bases outside the gene matches: 10. The CDR3: CASRSSVTGGPYNEQFF. The CDR3, as DNA: TGTGCCAGCAGATCGAGTGTGACAGGGGGCCCCTACAATGAGCAGTTCTTC.

The rearrangement joins TRBV11-2 to TRBJ2-1, with D possibly TRBD1 on 5 matching bases. CDR3 length: 13 residues. The V end was cut by 5 bases, the J end by 4 bases, with 9 bases between. From germline, CDR1 is SGHAT and CDR2 FQNNGV. CDR3 DNA: TGTGCCAGCAGCGAAGGGGATTACAATGAGCAGTTCTTC. Translating gives CASSEGDYNEQFF.

This chain connects TRBV29-1 to TRBJ1-1; TRBD1 is a possible D gene (5 bases). Trimming stripped 8 bases from V and 6 bases from J, with 22 bases between. The length of the CDR3 is 14 residues. Per germline, CDR1 SQVTM and CDR2 ANQGSEA. This chain's CDR3 is CSSAGRLGFAEAFF. Written as DNA, the CDR3 is TGCAGCTCGGCAGGGAGGTTGGGGTTCGCTGAAGCTTTCTTT. The full variable domain, rest sourced from reference TRBV29-1 and TRBJ1-1, is SAVISQKPSRDICQRGTSLTIQCQVDSQVTMMFWYRQQPGQSLTLIATANQGSEATYESGFVIDKFPISRPNLTFSTLTVSNMSPEDSSIYLCSSAGRLGFAEAFFGQGTRLTVV.

V gene TRBV5-4 combines with J gene TRBJ2-2, with 7 bases identical to TRBD2. Looked up from germline, CDR1 is SGHNT and CDR2 is YYREEE (reference sequence). There are 15 residues in the CDR3. Trimming took 2 bases from V and 3 from J; bases not matched to a gene: 4. CDR3 sequence (DNA): TGTGCCAGCAGCTTAACGGGGGGTTACACCGGGGAGCTGTTTTTT. Translated, it gives CASSLTGGYTGELFF.